The clone carrying this T cell receptor beta chain is a singleton in its sample. With 1 base clipped from V and 2 bases from J, the junction kept 6 bases outside the gene matches. There are 16 residues in the CDR3. Germline CDR1 and CDR2: SGHTA and FQGNSA. This specimen comes from a study of blood T cell repertoires in COVID-19. The protocol was immunoSEQ multiplex PCR, while the TCRdb copy is restricted to in-frame clones and leaves out a portion. The table lists about 47,000 clones, around 81% of them singletons. Sequencing input: peripheral blood. The sequence derives from a woman aged 80 or over with COVID-19, enrolled during active disease. The J gene is TRBJ2-3, the V gene TRBV7-2, with 7 bases aligning to TRBD2. The CDR3 nucleotides are TGTGCCAGCAGCTTAGATATAGGGGACTACACAGATACGCAGTATTTT. It yields the protein CASSLDIGDYTDTQYF. The full variable domain, rest sourced from reference TRBV7-2 and TRBJ2-3, is GAGVSQSPSNKVTEKGKDVELRCDPISGHTALYWYRQSLGQGLEFLIYFQGNSAPDKSGLPSDRFSAERTGGSVSTLTIQRTQQEDSAVYLCASSLDIGDYTDTQYFGPGTRLTVL.